Included here is one T cell receptor (beta chain) sequence, with context. This specimen comes from a study of blood T cell repertoires in COVID-19. Study-wide background: Researchers got acute and convalescent COVID-19 samples from the United States, Italy and Spain. Sample material is recorded as cDNA or gDNA derived from T cells, B-cell-depleted T cells, or PBMCs.

Under the authors' procedure: Amplification with reference gene primers provided the estimates of nucleated cell counts. Produced via immunoSEQ multiplex PCR; TCRdb's table is partial and in-frame only. From that table come the V and J calls and clone size; the DNA was used to work out D and trimming. The profile covers roughly 300,000 clones, with around 87% appearing a single time and 6.5% to 9.5% taken by the ten largest. The junction had 5 bases not matched to a gene; V was cut back by 1 base and J by 7 bases. CDR1 and CDR2 (germline): LGHDT, YNNKEL (reference sequence). CDR3 length equals 14 residues.

This sequence originates from a woman in her 50s who had recovered from COVID-19. The chain combines TRBV3-1 (or the pseudogene TRBV3-2) with TRBJ1-1; 8 nucleotides line up with TRBD1. The sample consisted of peripheral blood. In DNA, the CDR3 is TGTGCCAGCAGCCAAGTGGGCAGGGGGCTTGAAGCTTTCTTT. Translated: CASSQVGRGLEAFF.